This TCR beta chain was found in a study of T-cell memory formation after mild COVID-19. Study observations and caveats: Cross-reactive memory appears to have joined, as suggested by some responding clones showing up in pre-infection memory. CD8+ contracting clones occupied EMRA, while CD4+ ones occupied mainly CM and EM.

TCRdb re-called the 5' RACE reads with MiXCR, one entry per CDR3 protein. The table has 350,000 to 450,000 distinct CDR3 sequences, 28% seen once. This clonotype has more than one count but fewer than ten. The target antigen is unknown. Germline lookup yields CDR1 MNHEY and CDR2 SMNVEV (reference sequence). Trimming at V came to 5 bases and at J to 7 bases, leaving 13 bases not matched to a gene. The CDR3 is 16 residues long. The rearrangement joins TRBV27 to TRBJ2-1; TRBD1 matches 8 bases. Source material: PBMCs or a T cell subset sorted from them (not recorded which). This TCR came from an adult woman who had mild COVID-19 (a few samples of this study predate the infection). Cell type and time point are not known. The CDR3 here is CASSPGQGTGRNEQFF. The CDR3 DNA sequence: TGTGCCAGCAGTCCAGGACAGGGAACCGGCAGAAATGAGCAGTTCTTC.